The 9 T cell receptor beta chains listed next were all sequenced from one sample in a study of monozygotic twins with inflammatory bowel disease. Each CDR3 protein gets one entry in TCRdb, which reprocessed the 5' RACE reads and gives no DNA. The sample spans 310,000 or so distinct CDR3 sequences; the ten largest clones claim 2%. Sequences were obtained from blood. Receptor source: a human donor with ulcerative colitis or Crohn's disease, or a healthy co-twin of an affected twin (not recorded which).

This chain connects TRBV20-1 to TRBJ2-3. This CDR3 comprises 13 residues. Germline assignment: CDR1 DFQATT and CDR2 SNEGSKA (reference sequence). The CDR3 protein is CSEYRLGTDTQYF.

CDR3 sequence: CASSLAAEQYF. The rearrangement joins TRBV5-1 to TRBJ2-7. Germline CDR1 reads SGHRS; CDR2 reads YFSETQ. This CDR3 spans 11 amino acids.

The V and J genes are TRBV5-1 and TRBJ2-2; there is no DNA to check the TCRdb D call of TRBD1. Germline CDR1 is SGHRS and CDR2 is YFSETQ. The CDR3 sequence is 15 residues long. CDR3 amino acids: CASSWSTGVSGELFF.

J is TRBJ1-5 and V is TRBV19. Looked up from germline, CDR1 is LNHDA and CDR2 is SQIVND (reference sequence). The CDR3 runs 13 residues. The CDR3 here is CASSVWQDQPQHF.

This chain links TRBV5-4 with TRBJ2-2; the D call of TRBD2 rests on TCRdb alone, since no DNA is present to check it. This CDR3 region has 18 residues. The germline gives CDR1 SGHNT, CDR2 YYREEE (reference sequence). The CDR3 region is CASSFGTSGFSNTGELFF.

V and J are TRBV29-1 and TRBJ1-1. Germline-derived CDR1 and CDR2 are SQVTM and ANQGSEA. The CDR3 is 14 residues long. The CDR3 is CSVVGGPMNTEAFF.

This sequence joins TRBV7-8 and TRBJ1-2; TCRdb outputs TRBD1, but without DNA this stays unchecked. This CDR3 spans 17 amino acids. The germline CDR1 and CDR2 sequences are SGHVS and FQNEAQ. The CDR3 spells CASSPRPVRTVFYGYTF.

The chain has TRBV29-1 and TRBJ2-3. The CDR3 contains 13 residues. CDR1 is SQVTM, CDR2 ANQGSEA, per germline. The CDR3 reads CSVERDSTDTQYF.

The chain uses TRBV18 and TRBJ1-1. CDR3 length equals 13 residues. Germline CDR1 and CDR2: KGHSH and LQKENI. CDR3 protein: CASSRATNTEAFF.